The clone carrying this TCR beta chain was seen many times. Its antigen remains unknown. These data belong to a study of post-analysis software for immune sequencing data. cDNA libraries for TCR beta contained unique molecular identifiers. TCRdb reprocessed the PCR reads with MiXCR, giving one entry per CDR3 protein. The data hold a few hundred thousand distinct CDR3 sequences, with 36% observed a single time. The germline V and J ends were trimmed by 0 bases and 4 bases, with 7 bases remaining between them. The germline CDR1 and CDR2 sequences are SGHDN and FVKESK. The CDR3 is 14 amino acids. General study points: Roughly five TRBV segments appeared more often in patients than in controls, and TRBV5-6, TRBV5-1 and TRBV20-1 were among these.

The chain has TRBV14 and TRBJ2-1; D gene unclear. This receptor was identified in a girl aged 5-17 years with multiple sclerosis. Input material: blood. CDR3 residues: CASSQDLGYNEQFF. As DNA, the CDR3 is TGTGCCAGCAGCCAAGATCTCGGATACAATGAGCAGTTCTTC.